This T cell receptor (beta chain) was recorded in a study of blood T cell repertoires in COVID-19. Study information: The samples span acute and convalescent COVID-19 from the United States, Italy and Spain. Sources were T cells, B-cell-depleted T cells, or PBMCs; the material itself was cDNA or gDNA.

The germline CDR1 and CDR2 sequences are SNHLY and FYNNEI. Trimming pared 6 bases from V and 0 bases from J, leaving 6 bases between. The CDR3 runs to 13 residues. As handled by the study authors: Reference gene primer amplification gave estimated nucleated cell counts. Using immunoSEQ multiplex PCR, the repertoire was profiled, and TCRdb retains in-frame clones only, with some absent. V and J calls and clone size are those listed in that table; D and trimming were worked out from the DNA. Altogether 240,000 or so clones are present, around 87% being singletons, with the ten largest covering less than 4%.

This receptor was obtained from a woman between 25 and 40 years old who had recovered from COVID-19. Source material: peripheral blood. The V call is TRBV2, the J call TRBJ1-5; D gene unclear. The CDR3, as DNA: TGTGCCAGCAGGGTCAGTAGCAATCAGCCCCAGCATTTT. Its translation is CASRVSSNQPQHF.